The 20 T cell receptor beta chains below come from one sample, sequenced in a study of T cell responses to AZD1222 COVID-19 vaccine. Profiling relied on immunoSEQ multiplex PCR, and the TCRdb table lists in-frame clones only, not all of them. The sample includes about 170,000 clones, around nine tenths of them seen just once. The sequencing here drew on peripheral blood, taken on day 0 of AZD1222 vaccination. The receptors derive from an adult in good health.

The V call is TRBV19, the J call TRBJ2-5; 9 positions agree with TRBD2. This CDR3 has 18 amino acids. With V trimmed by 3 bases and J by 5 bases, 16 bases remained unmatched. Germline loops: CDR1 LNHDA, CDR2 SQIVND (reference sequence). The CDR3 spells CASSIRKLAAGGPETQYF. CDR3 DNA: TGTGCCAGTAGTATCCGGAAATTAGCTGCGGGGGGGCCGGAGACCCAGTACTTC.

This sequence joins TRBV27 and TRBJ1-1; 7 nucleotides align to TRBD1. The V gene end was trimmed by 4 bases and the J gene end by 5 bases; junction bases not matched to a gene: 7. This CDR3 comprises 14 residues. Germline assignment: CDR1 MNHEY and CDR2 SMNVEV (reference sequence). CDR3 sequence: CASSSGRGLTEAFF. The CDR3 DNA reads TGTGCCAGCAGTTCGGGCAGGGGGTTGACTGAAGCTTTCTTT.

The chain carries TRBV5-8 and TRBJ2-7; 15 bases are shared with TRBD2. Germline assignment: CDR1 SGHTS and CDR2 YDEGEE. V dropped 4 bases and J dropped 5; count of bases not matched to a gene: 7. There are 16 residues in the CDR3. CDR3 sequence reads: CASSRTSGGASDEQYF. CDR3 in DNA: TGTGCCAGCAGCCGGACTAGCGGGGGGGCTTCGGACGAGCAGTACTTC.

The J gene is TRBJ2-7, the V gene TRBV30; TRBD1 is a possible D gene (6 bases). V was pared by 1 base and J by 7 bases, with 11 bases between. The germline CDR1 and CDR2 sequences are GTSNPN and SVGIG (reference sequence). The CDR3 runs to 12 residues. The CDR3 region has the DNA TGTGCCTGGAGTGGGGACACGGGGGAGCAGTACTTC. It is translated as CAWSGDTGEQYF.

The chain links TRBV7-2 to TRBJ2-1, with D unclear. Germline values: CDR1 SGHTA, CDR2 FQGNSA. Trimming took off 5 bases at V and 7 bases at J, with 18 bases between the two ends. This CDR3 is 15 amino acids long. In nucleotides, the CDR3 is TGTGCCAGCAGCCAACCCCGGGCCGCGCCAAATGAGCAGTTCTTC. It codes for CASSQPRAAPNEQFF.

The chain recombines TRBV6-5 with TRBJ2-7; the D gene is possibly TRBD2 (6 bases). Trimming took 4 bases from V and 1 from J, leaving 14 bases between them. The CDR3 length is 15 residues. Germline CDR1 is MNHEY and CDR2 is SVGAGI. The CDR3 protein is CASSSVAGPSYEQYF. In nucleotides, the CDR3 is TGTGCCAGCAGTTCCGTGGCGGGGCCTTCCTACGAGCAGTACTTC.

The chain has TRBV9 and TRBJ1-2; possible D gene TRBD1, 6 bases. CDR1 SGDLS and CDR2 YYNGEE come from the germline V gene. The CDR3 length is 16 residues. Between the trimmed V and J ends, which lost 3 bases and 3 bases, there was a span of 18 bases. The CDR3 sequence is CASSGRQASDYYGYTF. The CDR3 bases are TGTGCCAGCAGCGGACGACAGGCTTCGGATTACTATGGCTACACCTTC. Full variable domain (outside the CDR3, taken from reference TRBV9 and TRBJ1-2): DSGVTQTPKHLITATGQRVTLRCSPRSGDLSVYWYQQSLDQGLQFLIQYYNGEERAKGNILERFSAQQFPDLHSELNLSSLELGDSALYFCASSGRQASDYYGYTFGSGTRLTVV.

V gene TRBV10-3 combines with J gene TRBJ2-7; D gene uncertain. Trimming stripped 10 bases from V and 2 bases from J, with 18 bases between. CDR3 length: 14 residues. Germline V gene data show CDR1 as ENHRY and CDR2 as SYGVKD. CDR3: CAKTSRTETYEQYF. The CDR3 bases are TGTGCCAAAACATCGCGGACGGAGACCTACGAGCAGTACTTC.

The chain recombines TRBV7-8 with TRBJ2-3; D not resolved. V shed 3 bases and J shed 1 base, with 11 bases lying between them. Germline V lookup: CDR1 SGHVS, CDR2 FQNEAQ. The CDR3 extends over 15 amino acids. In DNA form, the CDR3 reads TGTGCCAGCAGCTTCGGCCGAAAGGGCACAGATACGCAGTATTTT. This codes for CASSFGRKGTDTQYF.

The chain's CDR3 is CASRGQGYTEAFF. Here the CDR3 DNA reads TGTGCCAGCAGGGGACAGGGGTACACTGAAGCTTTCTTT. The chain joins TRBV12-3 or TRBV12-4 to TRBJ1-1; 10 positions match TRBD1. V was pared by 6 bases and J by 3 bases, with 1 base of the junction left unmatched. The CDR3 contains 13 residues.

The CDR3 sequence is CASSTRQGINEQFF. CDR3 DNA: TGTGCCAGCAGCACCCGACAGGGGATAAATGAGCAGTTCTTC. The chain combines TRBV11-2 with TRBJ2-1, with 8 bases aligning to TRBD1. The J segment lost 7 bases and the V segment lost 5 bases, leaving 7 bases of the junction unmatched. The length of the CDR3 is 14 residues. Germline CDR1 SGHAT, CDR2 FQNNGV.

This clone has only one observation. The chain uses TRBV7-2 and TRBJ1-4, with D unresolved. The CDR3 has 15 residues. Germline CDR1 reads SGHTA; CDR2 reads FQGNSA. Trimming shortened V by 2 bases and J by 8 bases, and 15 bases separated the two germline ends. The CDR3 spells CASSLRNRAQEKLFF. CDR3 nucleotides: TGTGCCAGCAGCTTACGAAACAGAGCTCAAGAAAAACTGTTTTTT.

This sequence joins TRBV5-1 and TRBJ1-1; D call uncertain. This CDR3 contains 14 residues. V was clipped by 3 bases and J by 3 bases, with 12 bases between them. Germline values: CDR1 SGHRS, CDR2 YFSETQ. CDR3 sequence: CASSSSLQHTEAFF. CDR3 nucleotide sequence: TGCGCCAGCAGCTCGTCGTTACAGCACACTGAAGCTTTCTTT.

The rearrangement joins TRBV9 to TRBJ1-1; the D gene is possibly TRBD1 (6 bases). Germline-derived CDR1 and CDR2 are SGDLS and YYNGEE. The CDR3 contains 14 residues. V lost 0 bases, J lost 6 bases, and 12 bases lay in between. CDR3 DNA sequence: TGTGCCAGCAGCGTAGAAGGGGGTGTGGCTGAAGCTTTCTTT. Translating gives CASSVEGGVAEAFF. Drawing the rest from reference TRBV9 and TRBJ1-1, the complete variable domain is DSGVTQTPKHLITATGQRVTLRCSPRSGDLSVYWYQQSLDQGLQFLIQYYNGEERAKGNILERFSAQQFPDLHSELNLSSLELGDSALYFCASSVEGGVAEAFFGQGTRLTVV.

The table lists this clone with a count of one. This chain uses TRBV19 with TRBJ1-1; TRBD1 matches at 9 bases. Germline values: CDR1 LNHDA, CDR2 SQIVND (reference sequence). CDR3 size: 15 residues. The junction had 5 bases not matched to a gene; V was cut back by 6 bases and J by 0 bases. The CDR3 DNA sequence: TGTGCCAGTAGAACAGGGGGCGGGATGAACACTGAAGCTTTCTTT. Translation: CASRTGGGMNTEAFF.

The chain joins TRBV15 to TRBJ1-2; no firm D call. Germline assignment: CDR1 LNHNV and CDR2 YYDKDF (reference sequence). This CDR3 is 12 amino acids long. V was clipped by 1 base and J by 8 bases, with 8 bases between them. In DNA, the CDR3 is TGTGCCACCAGCAGAGCAGGAGGCGGCTACACCTTC. This encodes CATSRAGGGYTF.

This chain joins TRBV5-4 and TRBJ2-3; 15 bases match TRBD2. The CDR3 runs to 15 residues. Trimming removed 9 bases from V and 5 bases from J; junction bases left unmatched: 7. The V gene's germline CDR1 is SGHNT and CDR2 YYREEE (reference sequence). CDR3 bases: TGTGCCACCCGGACTAGCGGGGGGGCTATAGATACGCAGTATTTT. It translates to CATRTSGGAIDTQYF.

J is TRBJ1-1 and V is TRBV7-3; D is uncertain. Trimming pared 3 bases from V and 2 bases from J, leaving 10 bases between. Germline V lookup: CDR1 SGHTA, CDR2 FQGTGA. The CDR3 is 14 amino acids. CDR3 amino acids: CASSLGDLNTEAFF. The DNA for the CDR3 is TGTGCCAGCAGCTTGGGAGATCTTAACACTGAAGCTTTCTTT.

The chain uses TRBV4-2 and TRBJ1-5; TRBD1 matches 8 bases. This CDR3 is built from 14 residues. The germline CDR1 and CDR2 sequences are LGHNA and YNFKEQ. J gave up 6 bases and V 2 bases, and 3 bases lay outside the gene matches. The CDR3 spells CASSQSTGAQPQHF. The CDR3 DNA reads TGTGCCAGCAGCCAATCGACAGGGGCTCAGCCCCAGCATTTT.

This clone was seen once. This rearrangement joins TRBV7-2 to TRBJ2-1; TRBD2 agrees at 7 bases. The germline CDR1 and CDR2 sequences are SGHTA and FQGNSA. The V segment lost 4 bases and the J segment 2 bases; nucleotides outside the gene matches: 5. CDR3 length equals 15 residues. This chain's CDR3 is CASSSWSGAYNEQFF. DNA of the CDR3: TGTGCCAGCAGCTCCTGGAGCGGGGCCTACAATGAGCAGTTCTTC.